This is a list of T cell receptor beta chains from one sample in a study of T-cell reconstitution after alpha-beta-depleted transplantation in children. One entry per CDR3 protein results from TCRdb running MiXCR on the PCR reads. Among about 600,000 distinct CDR3 sequences listed, roughly 23% were seen once. The sample was PBMCs, mostly from graft donor cells, taken 360 days after TCRalphabeta/CD19-depleted stem cell transplant. The receptors were gathered from a boy younger than two who had a stem cell transplant for acute myeloid leukemia, so the T cells may come from the graft donor. Both conserved end residues are part of each CDR3. A D gene is named only where the DNA matches it firmly. A clone size is listed for some rows: how often the clone was seen (once, few, many), or a class if it is expanded.

J | V | size | D | CDR3 | DNA
TRBJ2-7 | TRBV10-3 | many | . | CAISDRGSYEQYF | TGTGCCATCAGTGACCGGGGCTCCTACGAGCAGTACTTC
TRBJ1-3 | TRBV29-1 | many | TRBD1 | CSARDRNSPGNTIYF | TGCAGCGCCCGGGACAGAAATTCGCCTGGAAACACCATATATTTT
TRBJ2-3 | TRBV11-1 | . | . | CASSFITGEHLPSDTQYF | TGTGCCAGCAGCTTTATAACGGGGGAGCATTTACCTTCAGATACGCAGTATTTT
TRBJ2-3 | TRBV15 | few | TRBD2 | CATSRDISREEVSTDTQYF | TGTGCCACCAGCAGAGATATTTCGCGGGAGGAGGTGAGCACAGATACGCAGTATTTT
TRBJ2-2 | TRBV24-1 | . | . | CATQSRGVGELFF | TGTGCCACTCAGTCCAGGGGTGTCGGGGAGCTGTTTTTT
TRBJ2-5 | TRBV6-1 | few | TRBD2 | CASNSVERGGQETQYF | TGTGCCAGCAACTCAGTGGAGCGGGGGGGCCAAGAGACCCAGTACTTC
TRBJ1-4 | TRBV11-2 | . | TRBD1 | CASNGQGGGEKLFF | TGTGCCAGCAACGGACAGGGTGGCGGTGAAAAACTGTTTTTT
TRBJ2-2 | TRBV12-3/TRBV12-4 | . | . | CASSLLSANTGELFF | TGTGCCAGCAGCCTTTTAAGCGCGAACACCGGGGAGCTGTTTTTT
TRBJ2-3 | TRBV6-1 | few | . | CASSEIGNTQYF | TGTGCCAGCAGTGAAATAGGGAATACGCAGTATTTT
TRBJ2-1 | TRBV12-3/TRBV12-4 | . | . | CASSFASGDSRNEQFF | TGTGCCAGCAGTTTCGCCAGCGGGGACAGCAGAAATGAGCAGTTCTTC
TRBJ2-1 | TRBV20-1 | many | . | CSARALLSYNEQFF | TGCAGTGCTAGAGCGCTTCTCTCCTACAATGAGCAGTTCTTC
TRBJ1-2 | TRBV29-1 | many | TRBD1 | CSVEETGIYGYTF | TGCAGCGTCGAAGAGACAGGGATCTATGGCTACACCTTC
TRBJ2-3 | TRBV20-1 | many | . | CSARGTGSTDTQYF | TGCAGTGCTAGAGGGACGGGAAGCACAGATACGCAGTATTTT
TRBJ2-3 | TRBV6-6 | . | . | CASRQYDTQYF | TGTGCCAGCAGACAATACGATACGCAGTATTTT
TRBJ2-3 | TRBV10-3 | . | TRBD2 | CATLAGGSTDTQYF | TGTGCCACCCTAGCGGGGGGGAGCACAGATACGCAGTATTTT
TRBJ1-6 | TRBV3-1 | . | . | CASSQSQGNSPLHF | TGTGCCAGCAGCCAAAGTCAGGGGAATTCACCCCTCCACTTT
TRBJ2-3 | TRBV12-3/TRBV12-4 | . | . | CASSLIGGAKDTQYF | TGTGCCAGCAGTTTAATCGGTGGGGCCAAAGATACGCAGTATTTT
TRBJ2-1 | TRBV7-2 | . | . | CASWVRNEQFF | TGTGCCAGCTGGGTTAGAAATGAGCAGTTCTTC
TRBJ2-2 | TRBV12-3/TRBV12-4 | many | . | CASSLTLSGTGELFF | TGTGCCAGCAGTTTGACCCTAAGCGGGACCGGGGAGCTGTTTTTT
TRBJ2-7 | TRBV11-3 | . | . | CASSLGGGSHEQYF | TGTGCCAGCAGCTTAGGAGGGGGGTCCCACGAGCAGTACTTC
TRBJ2-5 | TRBV12-3/TRBV12-4 | few | TRBD1 | CASRQTGGSRETQYF | TGTGCCAGCAGGCAGACAGGGGGGAGCAGGGAGACCCAGTACTTC
TRBJ2-5 | TRBV25-1 | . | TRBD1 | CASSRTGTGIKTQYF | TGTGCCAGCAGTCGCACCGGGACAGGGATAAAGACCCAGTACTTC
TRBJ1-4 | TRBV7-8 | few | TRBD1 | CASSLALDRGGEKLFF | TGTGCCAGCAGCTTGGCGCTAGACAGGGGAGGTGAAAAACTGTTTTTT
TRBJ2-1 | TRBV3-1 | . | . | CASSQDVAGQFF | TGTGCCAGCAGCCAAGATGTGGCGGGGCAGTTCTTC
TRBJ1-6 | TRBV20-1 | many | TRBD1 | CSGTEGSYNSPLHF | TGCAGCGGGACAGAGGGCTCCTATAATTCACCCCTCCACTTT
TRBJ1-5 | TRBV6-1 | many | . | CASRNGGSNQPQHF | TGTGCCAGCAGGAACGGGGGAAGCAATCAGCCCCAGCATTTT
TRBJ1-5 | TRBV5-1 | . | . | CASSPIQGQPQHF | TGCGCCAGCAGCCCGATCCAGGGGCAGCCCCAGCATTTT
TRBJ2-7 | TRBV6-2/TRBV6-3 | many | . | CASSYSWTLTYEQYF | TGTGCCAGCAGTTACTCGTGGACGCTGACCTACGAGCAGTACTTC
TRBJ2-1 | TRBV7-6 | . | TRBD2 | CASSKGLAGPYSYNEQFF | TGTGCCAGCAGCAAAGGACTAGCGGGCCCCTACTCCTACAATGAGCAGTTCTTC
TRBJ1-2 | TRBV24-1 | . | TRBD1 | CATSDSDRGTGYTF | TGTGCCACCAGTGATTCCGACAGGGGGACAGGCTACACCTTC
TRBJ1-2 | TRBV29-1 | . | TRBD1 | CSVARNGQVF | TGCAGCGTTGCCCGCAACGGACAGGTTTTC
TRBJ2-2 | TRBV28 | few | TRBD1 | CASSFGDRNTGELFF | TGTGCCAGCAGTTTTGGGGACAGGAACACCGGGGAGCTGTTTTTT
TRBJ2-1 | TRBV12-3/TRBV12-4 | . | TRBD2 | CASSFVAGYGSYNEQFF | TGTGCCAGCAGTTTTGTAGCGGGCTATGGCTCCTACAATGAGCAGTTCTTC
TRBJ1-6 | TRBV6-5 | many | . | CASSYGSGANSPLHF | TGTGCCAGCAGTTACGGCTCAGGGGCGAATTCACCCCTCCACTTT
TRBJ1-3 | TRBV20-1 | few | . | CSARDSRGTGNTIYF | TGCAGTGCTAGAGACAGCAGGGGCACTGGAAACACCATATATTTT
TRBJ2-3 | TRBV29-1 | . | . | CSAKPLGGTDTQYF | TGCAGCGCCAAACCTCTGGGGGGCACAGATACGCAGTATTTT